This T cell receptor beta chain is drawn from a study of T cell responses to AZD1222 COVID-19 vaccine. Study-wide findings and caveats: Without day 14 samples, only post-peak T cell repertoires were studied. Compared with day 0, the breadth and depth of the Spike-specific TCR repertoire rose significantly after two doses of AZD1222.

The data were produced by immunoSEQ multiplex PCR, yet TCRdb's version contains in-frame clones alone and is incomplete. The table has about 84,000 clones, around 90% seen once; the top ten hold roughly 1.6%. Regarding this clone: Its cognate antigen is unknown.

This CDR3 has 16 residues. V dropped 4 bases and J dropped 4 bases, with 17 bases sitting between them. Per germline, CDR1 SGHRS and CDR2 YFSETQ. The source is an adult in good health. The material was peripheral blood, obtained on day 0 of AZD1222 vaccination. The chain carries TRBV5-1 and TRBJ2-2, with D hard to call. In DNA, the CDR3 is TGCGCCAGCAGCCCCCCTTCGTCACGGGTCACCGGGGAGCTGTTTTTT. Encoded protein: CASSPPSSRVTGELFF.